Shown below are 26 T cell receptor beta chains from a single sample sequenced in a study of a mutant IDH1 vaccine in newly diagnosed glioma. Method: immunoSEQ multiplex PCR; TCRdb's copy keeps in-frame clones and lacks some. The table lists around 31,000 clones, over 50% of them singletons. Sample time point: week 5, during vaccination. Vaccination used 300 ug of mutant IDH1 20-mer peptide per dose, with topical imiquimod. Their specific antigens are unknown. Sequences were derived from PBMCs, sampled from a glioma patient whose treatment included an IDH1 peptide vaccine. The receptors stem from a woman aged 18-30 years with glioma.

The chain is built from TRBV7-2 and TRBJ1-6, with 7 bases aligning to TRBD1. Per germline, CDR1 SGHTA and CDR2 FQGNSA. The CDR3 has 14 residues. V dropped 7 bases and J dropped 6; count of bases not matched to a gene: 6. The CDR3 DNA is TGTGCCAGCAAATTCGACAGGGTTAATTCACCCCTCCACTTT. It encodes CASKFDRVNSPLHF.

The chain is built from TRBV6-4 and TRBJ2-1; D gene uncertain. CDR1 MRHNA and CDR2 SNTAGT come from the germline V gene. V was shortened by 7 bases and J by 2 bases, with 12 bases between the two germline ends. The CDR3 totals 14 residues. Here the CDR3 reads CASTVYKAYNEQFF. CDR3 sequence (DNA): TGTGCCAGCACAGTGTATAAAGCCTACAATGAGCAGTTCTTC.

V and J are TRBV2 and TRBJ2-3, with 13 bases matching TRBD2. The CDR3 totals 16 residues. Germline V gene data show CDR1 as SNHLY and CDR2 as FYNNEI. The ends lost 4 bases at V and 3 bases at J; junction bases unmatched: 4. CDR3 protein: CASSVLAGGPTDTQYF. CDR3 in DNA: TGTGCCAGCAGTGTACTAGCGGGGGGGCCGACAGATACGCAGTATTTT.

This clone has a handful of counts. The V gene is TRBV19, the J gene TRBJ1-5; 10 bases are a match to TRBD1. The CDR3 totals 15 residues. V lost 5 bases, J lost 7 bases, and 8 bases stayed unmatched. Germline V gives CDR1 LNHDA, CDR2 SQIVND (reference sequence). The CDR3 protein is CASSSLRTGGQPQHF. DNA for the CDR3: TGTGCCAGTAGTTCTCTCCGGACAGGGGGACAGCCCCAGCATTTT.

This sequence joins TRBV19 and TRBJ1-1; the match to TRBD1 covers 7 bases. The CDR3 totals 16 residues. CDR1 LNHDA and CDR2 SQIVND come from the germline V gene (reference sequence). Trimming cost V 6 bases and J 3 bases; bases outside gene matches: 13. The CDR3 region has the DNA TGTGCCAGTAGCCCATTGGGACAGTCAAGGGACACTGAAGCTTTCTTT. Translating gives CASSPLGQSRDTEAFF. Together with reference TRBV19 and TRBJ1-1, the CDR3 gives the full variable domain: DGGITQSPKYLFRKEGQNVTLSCEQNLNHDAMYWYRQDPGQGLRLIYYSQIVNDFQKGDIAEGYSVSREKKESFPLTVTSAQKNPTAFYLCASSPLGQSRDTEAFFGQGTRLTVV.

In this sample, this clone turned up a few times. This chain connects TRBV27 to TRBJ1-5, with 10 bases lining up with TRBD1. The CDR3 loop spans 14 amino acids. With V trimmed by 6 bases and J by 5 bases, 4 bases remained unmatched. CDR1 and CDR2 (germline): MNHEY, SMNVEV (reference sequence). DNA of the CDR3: TGTGCCAGCAGGGCCGGGACAGGGGATCAGCCCCAGCATTTT. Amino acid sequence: CASRAGTGDQPQHF.

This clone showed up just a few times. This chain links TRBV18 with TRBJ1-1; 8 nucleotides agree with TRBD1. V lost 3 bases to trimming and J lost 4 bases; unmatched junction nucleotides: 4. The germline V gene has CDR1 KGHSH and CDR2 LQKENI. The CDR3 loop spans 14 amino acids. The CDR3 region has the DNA TGTGCCAGCTCACCCACGGACAGGGTCACTGAAGCTTTCTTT. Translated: CASSPTDRVTEAFF. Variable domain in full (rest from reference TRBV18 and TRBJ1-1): NAGVMQNPRHLVRRRGQEARLRCSPMKGHSHVYWYRQLPEEGLKFMVYLQKENIIDESGMPKERFSAEFPKEGPSILRIQQVVRGDSAAYFCASSPTDRVTEAFFGQGTRLTVV.

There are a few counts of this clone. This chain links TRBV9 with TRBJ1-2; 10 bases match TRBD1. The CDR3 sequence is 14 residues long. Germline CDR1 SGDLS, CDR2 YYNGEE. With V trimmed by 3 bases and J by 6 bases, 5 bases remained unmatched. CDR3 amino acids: CASSATGTGDGYTF. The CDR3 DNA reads TGTGCCAGCAGCGCCACCGGGACAGGGGATGGCTACACCTTC. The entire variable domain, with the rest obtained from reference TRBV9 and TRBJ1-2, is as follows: DSGVTQTPKHLITATGQRVTLRCSPRSGDLSVYWYQQSLDQGLQFLIQYYNGEERAKGNILERFSAQQFPDLHSELNLSSLELGDSALYFCASSATGTGDGYTFGSGTRLTVV.

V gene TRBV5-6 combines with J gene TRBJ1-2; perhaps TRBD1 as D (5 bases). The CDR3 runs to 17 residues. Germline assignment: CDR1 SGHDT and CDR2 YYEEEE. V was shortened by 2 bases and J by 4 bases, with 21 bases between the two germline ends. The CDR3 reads CASSFGHGRGEVYGYTF. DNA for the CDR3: TGTGCCAGCAGCTTTGGCCATGGGAGGGGAGAAGTCTATGGCTACACCTTC.

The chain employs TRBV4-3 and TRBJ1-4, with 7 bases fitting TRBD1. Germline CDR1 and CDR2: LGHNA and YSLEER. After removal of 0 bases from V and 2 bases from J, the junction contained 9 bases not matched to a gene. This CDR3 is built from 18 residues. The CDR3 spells CASSQDFVGGMTNEKLFF. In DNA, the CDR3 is TGCGCCAGCAGCCAAGATTTTGTAGGGGGCATGACTAATGAAAAACTGTTTTTT.

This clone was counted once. In DNA form, the CDR3 reads TGTGCCTGCCCCCTAGGTGGGGGGGATTCACCCCTCCACTTT. Translation gives CACPLGGGDSPLHF. V is TRBV30 and J is TRBJ1-6, with D possibly being TRBD1 (5 bases). The CDR3 has 14 amino acids. Trimming pared 6 bases from V and 8 bases from J, leaving 17 bases between. Germline CDR1 reads GTSNPN; CDR2 reads SVGIG (reference sequence).

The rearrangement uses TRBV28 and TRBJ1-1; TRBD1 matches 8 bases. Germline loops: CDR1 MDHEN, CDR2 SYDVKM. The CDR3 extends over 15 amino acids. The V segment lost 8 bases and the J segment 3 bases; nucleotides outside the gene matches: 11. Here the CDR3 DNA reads TGTGCCAGCGGGACCCAGACAGGGGTCGACACTGAAGCTTTCTTT. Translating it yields CASGTQTGVDTEAFF.

Written as DNA, the CDR3 is TGTGCCAGCAGCTTCCCGGAGGGGGGGGCCAAAAACATTCAGTACTTC. Translating gives CASSFPEGGAKNIQYF. The V call is TRBV11-2, the J call TRBJ2-4, with D tentatively TRBD2 (7 bases). Germline CDR1 reads SGHAT; CDR2 reads FQNNGV. V dropped 3 bases and J dropped 1 base, with 13 bases sitting between them. The length of the CDR3 is 16 residues.

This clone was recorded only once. The CDR3 nucleotides are TGTGCCAGCAGCTTAGCTAGCGGGAGGACAGATACGCAGTATTTT. It codes for CASSLASGRTDTQYF. V gene TRBV7-9 combines with J gene TRBJ2-3; 10 bases fit TRBD2. V lost 0 bases to trimming and J lost 3 bases; unmatched junction nucleotides: 0. The CDR3 totals 15 residues. Germline CDR1 is SEHNR and CDR2 is FQNEAQ (reference sequence).

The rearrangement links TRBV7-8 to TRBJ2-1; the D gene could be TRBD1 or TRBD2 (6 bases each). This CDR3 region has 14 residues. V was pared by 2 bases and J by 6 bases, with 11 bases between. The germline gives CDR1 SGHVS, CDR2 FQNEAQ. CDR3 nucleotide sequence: TGTGCCAGCAGCTTATATGGGGGGCTCAATGAGCAGTTCTTC. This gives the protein CASSLYGGLNEQFF.

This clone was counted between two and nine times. In nucleotides, the CDR3 is TGTGCCAGCAGCGAGCAGTACTTC. Its protein is CASSEQYF. The chain employs TRBV21-1 and TRBJ2-7. TRBV21-1 is recorded as a pseudogene. The CDR3 has 8 amino acids.

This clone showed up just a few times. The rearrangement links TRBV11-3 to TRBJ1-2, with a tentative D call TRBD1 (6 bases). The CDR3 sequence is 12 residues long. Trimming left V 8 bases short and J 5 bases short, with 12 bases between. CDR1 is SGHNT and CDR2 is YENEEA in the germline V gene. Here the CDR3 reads CASSAGAYGYTF. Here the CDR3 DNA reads TGTGCCAGCTCGGCAGGGGCATATGGCTACACCTTC.

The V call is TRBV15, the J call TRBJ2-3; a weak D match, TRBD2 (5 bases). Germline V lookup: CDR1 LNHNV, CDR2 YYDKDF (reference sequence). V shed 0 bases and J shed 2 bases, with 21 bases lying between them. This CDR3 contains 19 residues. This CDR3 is CATSRDPANRDWATDTQYF. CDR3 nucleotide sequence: TGTGCCACCAGCAGAGATCCCGCGAACCGGGATTGGGCCACAGATACGCAGTATTTT.

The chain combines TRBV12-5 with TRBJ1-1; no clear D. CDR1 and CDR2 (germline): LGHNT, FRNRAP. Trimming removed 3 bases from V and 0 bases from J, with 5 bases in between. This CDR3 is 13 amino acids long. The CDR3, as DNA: TGTGCTAGTGGTTTACAGATGAACACTGAAGCTTTCTTT. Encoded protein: CASGLQMNTEAFF.

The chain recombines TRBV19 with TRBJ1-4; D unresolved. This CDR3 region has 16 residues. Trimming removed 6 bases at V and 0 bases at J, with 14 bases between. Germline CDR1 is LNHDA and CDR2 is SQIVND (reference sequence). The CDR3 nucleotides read TGTGCCAGTAGGTTTTTAGCGGCTTCAACTAATGAAAAACTGTTTTTT. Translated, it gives CASRFLAASTNEKLFF.

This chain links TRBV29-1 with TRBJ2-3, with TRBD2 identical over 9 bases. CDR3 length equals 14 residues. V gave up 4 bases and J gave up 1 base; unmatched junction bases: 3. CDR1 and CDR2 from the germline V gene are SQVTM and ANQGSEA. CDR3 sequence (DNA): TGCAGCGTTGTGCGGACTAGCGGCACAGATACGCAGTATTTT. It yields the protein CSVVRTSGTDTQYF.

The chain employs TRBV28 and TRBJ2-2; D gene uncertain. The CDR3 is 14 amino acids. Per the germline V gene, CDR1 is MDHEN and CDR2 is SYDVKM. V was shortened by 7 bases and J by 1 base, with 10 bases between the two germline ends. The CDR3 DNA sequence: TGTGCCAGCACCCGTGCGGAGAACACCGGGGAGCTGTTTTTT. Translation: CASTRAENTGELFF.

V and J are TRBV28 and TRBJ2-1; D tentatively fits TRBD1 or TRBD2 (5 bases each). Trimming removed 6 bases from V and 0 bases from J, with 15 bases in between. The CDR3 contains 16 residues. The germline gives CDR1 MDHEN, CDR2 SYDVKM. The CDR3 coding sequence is TGTGCCAGCAGCTCTTTGGGGGACCTCTCCTACAATGAGCAGTTCTTC. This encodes CASSSLGDLSYNEQFF.

CDR3 sequence: CASSLEGEQFF. The CDR3 DNA reads as TGTGCCAGCAGCTTAGAAGGGGAGCAGTTCTTC. The chain combines TRBV7-9 with TRBJ2-1; D uncertain. There are 11 residues in the CDR3. Germline values: CDR1 SEHNR, CDR2 FQNEAQ (reference sequence). The V and J ends lost 1 base and 10 bases respectively, with 5 bases between them. The entire variable domain, with the rest obtained from reference TRBV7-9 and TRBJ2-1, is as follows: DTGVSQNPRHKITKRGQNVTFRCDPISEHNRLYWYRQTLGQGPEFLTYFQNEAQLEKSRLLSDRFSAERPKGSFSTLEIQRTEQGDSAMYLCASSLEGEQFFGPGTRLTVL.

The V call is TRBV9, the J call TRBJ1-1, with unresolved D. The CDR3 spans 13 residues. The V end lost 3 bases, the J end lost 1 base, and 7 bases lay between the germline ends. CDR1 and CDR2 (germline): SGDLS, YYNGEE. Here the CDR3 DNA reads TGTGCCAGCAGCGCGACGGGGAACACTGAAGCTTTCTTT. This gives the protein CASSATGNTEAFF.

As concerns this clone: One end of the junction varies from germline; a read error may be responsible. CDR3 DNA sequence: TGTGCCAGCAGTTATTCCGGGACAGAGGACTTC. It yields the protein CASSYSGTEDF. The chain recombines TRBV2 with TRBJ1-2, with 7 bases fitting TRBD1. Per germline, CDR1 SNHLY and CDR2 FYNNEI. CDR3 size: 11 residues.